This T cell receptor beta chain was sequenced in a study of siplizumab effects on memory and regulatory T cells. A word on this clone: The antigen is unknown.

CDR3 length equals 17 residues. Germline CDR1 reads SGHVS; CDR2 reads FQNEAQ. J lost 10 bases, V lost 0 bases, and 12 bases had no gene match. Profiling relied on immunoSEQ multiplex PCR, and the TCRdb table lists in-frame clones only, not all of them. The sample shows some 97,000 clones, approximately 92% of them seen only once. Regarding the study as a whole: It was never confirmed that proliferating Tregs from siplizumab cultures were suppressive. Among alloreactive clones, only a minor fraction mapped to unstimulated subsets. Unstimulated naive T cells seemed to show more diversity than memory cells did, and they also seemed to be among the major contributors to the alloresponse.

The receptor was derived from a human donor in good health. Some clones in this sample may be carry-over from other donors' samples. The rearrangement uses TRBV7-8 and TRBJ2-1, with TRBD2 matching over 10 bases. Sequencing was performed on CD4+ T cells sorted from blood. The CDR3, as DNA: TGTGCCAGCAGCTTAGCGTACGGAACTAGCGGGATACTGGAGCAGTTCTTC. It translates to CASSLAYGTSGILEQFF. The full variable domain, its missing parts supplied by reference TRBV7-8 and TRBJ2-1, is GAGVSQSPRYKVAKRGQDVALRCDPISGHVSLFWYQQALGQGPEFLTYFQNEAQLDKSGLPSDRFFAERPEGSVSTLKIQRTQQEDSAVYLCASSLAYGTSGILEQFFGPGTRLTVL.